The source of this TCR beta chain is a study of blood T cell repertoires in COVID-19. Study-level background: Samples came from the United States, Italy and Spain, spanning acute and convalescent COVID-19.

Clones were read by immunoSEQ multiplex PCR, and TCRdb kept only the in-frame ones, dropping some. The table has around 250,000 clones, less than 90% seen once. V was pared by 5 bases and J by 6 bases, with 10 bases of the junction left unmatched. Germline V gene sequence: CDR1 SEHNR, CDR2 FQNEAQ (reference sequence). The CDR3 runs to 15 residues. The receptor comes from a woman aged 40 to 49 who had recovered from COVID-19. The chain has TRBV7-9 and TRBJ1-5; TRBD1 matches at 7 bases. Sequenced material: peripheral blood. CDR3 residues: CASSKTGALGQPQHF. CDR3 bases: TGTGCCAGCAGCAAAACAGGGGCGCTGGGTCAGCCCCAGCATTTT.